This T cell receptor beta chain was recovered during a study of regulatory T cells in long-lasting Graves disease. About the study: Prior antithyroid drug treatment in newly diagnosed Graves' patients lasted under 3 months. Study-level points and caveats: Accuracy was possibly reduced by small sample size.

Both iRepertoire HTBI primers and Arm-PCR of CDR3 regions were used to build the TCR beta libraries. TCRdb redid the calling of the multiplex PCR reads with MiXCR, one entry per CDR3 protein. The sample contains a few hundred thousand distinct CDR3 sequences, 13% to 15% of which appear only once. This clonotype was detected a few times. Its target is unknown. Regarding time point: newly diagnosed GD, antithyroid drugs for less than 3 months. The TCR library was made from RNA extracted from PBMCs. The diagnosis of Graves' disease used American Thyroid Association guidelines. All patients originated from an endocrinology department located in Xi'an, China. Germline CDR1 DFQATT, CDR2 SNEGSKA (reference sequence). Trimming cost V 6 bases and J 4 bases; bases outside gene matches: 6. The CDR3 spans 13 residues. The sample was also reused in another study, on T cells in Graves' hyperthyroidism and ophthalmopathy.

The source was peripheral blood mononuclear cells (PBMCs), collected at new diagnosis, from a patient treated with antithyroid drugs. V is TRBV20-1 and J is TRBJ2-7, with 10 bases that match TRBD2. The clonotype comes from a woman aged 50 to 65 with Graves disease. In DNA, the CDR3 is TGCAGTGCCCCTAGCGGGAGTGGATACGAGCAGTACTTC. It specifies CSAPSGSGYEQYF.